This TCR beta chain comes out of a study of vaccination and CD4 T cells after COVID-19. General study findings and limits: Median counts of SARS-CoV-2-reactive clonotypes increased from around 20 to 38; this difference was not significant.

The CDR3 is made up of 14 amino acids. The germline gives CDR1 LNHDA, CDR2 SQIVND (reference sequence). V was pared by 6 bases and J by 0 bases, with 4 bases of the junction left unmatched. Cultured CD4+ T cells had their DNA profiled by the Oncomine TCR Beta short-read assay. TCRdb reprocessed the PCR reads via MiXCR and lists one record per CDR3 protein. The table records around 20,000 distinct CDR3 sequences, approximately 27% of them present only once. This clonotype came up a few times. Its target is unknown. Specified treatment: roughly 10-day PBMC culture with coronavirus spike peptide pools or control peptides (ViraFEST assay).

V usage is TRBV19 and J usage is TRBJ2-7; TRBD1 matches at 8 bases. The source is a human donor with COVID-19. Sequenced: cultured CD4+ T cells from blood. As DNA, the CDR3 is TGTGCCAGTAGACCCGGACAGGGCTCCTACGAGCAGTACTTC. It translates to CASRPGQGSYEQYF.